This TCR beta chain was found in a study of shared clonotypes between healthy human individuals. Turning to the study itself: Per-donor plates numbered three CD4 naive, three CD4 memory, two CD8 naive and one CD8 memory.

Donors were healthy HIV-negative adults without recently reported acute infections or vaccinations. This CDR3 is 18 amino acids long. Germline V lookup: CDR1 SGHRS, CDR2 YFSETQ. V gave up 0 bases and J gave up 0 bases; unmatched junction bases: 8. Several immunoSEQ plates held equal portions of the genomic DNA taken from each subset. The data were produced by immunoSEQ multiplex PCR, yet TCRdb's version contains in-frame clones alone and is incomplete. The sample lists over 700,000 clones, roughly two thirds seen once, with less than 2% in the top ten. This clone has a single count. The chain combines TRBV5-1 with TRBJ2-2; TRBD1 agrees at 7 bases. The clonotype originates from a woman in her 30s in good health. The sequencing input was memory CD4+ T cells sorted from blood. The subset is: CD45RA-negative fraction. CDR3 sequence reads: CASSLGRGGPSNTGELFF. CDR3 sequence (DNA): TGCGCCAGCAGCTTGGGAAGAGGGGGCCCATCGAACACCGGGGAGCTGTTTTTT.